The 29 T cell receptor beta chains in this list originate from one sample, sequenced in a study of a mutant IDH1 vaccine in newly diagnosed glioma. These receptors' antigens are unknown. Profiling relied on immunoSEQ multiplex PCR, and the TCRdb table lists in-frame clones only, not all of them. The sample gives about 66,000 clones, roughly 80% of which show up once; around 3.5% is in the top ten. Time point meaning: week 11, during vaccination. In every dose of vaccine, 300 ug of mutant IDH1 20-mer peptide was given alongside topical imiquimod. The material sequenced was PBMCs, taken from a glioma patient whose treatment included an IDH1 peptide vaccine. These receptors all stem from a man aged 30 to 39 with glioma.

The V call is TRBV9, the J call TRBJ2-7; TRBD2 is a possible D gene (5 bases). Trimming removed 1 base from V and 4 bases from J, with 9 bases in between. CDR1 is SGDLS and CDR2 is YYNGEE in the germline V gene. The CDR3 is made up of 13 amino acids. Written as DNA, the CDR3 is TGTGCCAGCAGCGTAACTGGGAGTTACGAGCAGTACTTC. This sequence encodes CASSVTGSYEQYF.

The chain recombines TRBV29-1 with TRBJ1-2, with 7 bases lining up with TRBD1. Germline lookup yields CDR1 SQVTM and CDR2 ANQGSEA. The CDR3 is 12 amino acids. Germline trimming cut 7 bases from V and 4 bases from J; bases unmatched to any gene: 6. In DNA, the CDR3 is TGCAGCGACCAGACAGGGAGCTATGGCTACACCTTC. Amino acids: CSDQTGSYGYTF.

This clone was seen a few times. The chain recombines TRBV7-2 with TRBJ2-1, with a possible D match to TRBD1 (8 bases). CDR1 is SGHTA, CDR2 FQGNSA, per germline. There are 13 residues in the CDR3. V was shortened by 8 bases and J by 6 bases, with 14 bases between the two germline ends. CDR3 protein: CASGTGGVNEQFF. For the CDR3, the DNA is TGTGCCAGCGGCACAGGGGGGGTCAATGAGCAGTTCTTC.

The chain recombines TRBV28 with TRBJ1-2, with 8 bases fitting TRBD1. J was trimmed by 3 bases and V by 6 bases; bases with no gene match: 6. The CDR3 has 14 amino acids. Germline assignment: CDR1 MDHEN and CDR2 SYDVKM. The CDR3 coding sequence is TGTGCCAGCAGATCGGGACAGGAAGACTATGGCTACACCTTC. It translates to CASRSGQEDYGYTF.

This chain uses TRBV27 with TRBJ1-3; D remains unclear. Between the trimmed V and J ends, which lost 8 bases and 4 bases, there was a span of 12 bases. Germline V CDR1 and CDR2: MNHEY, SMNVEV (reference sequence). This CDR3 has 13 amino acids. CDR3 nucleotide sequence: TGTGCCAGCGCATTAGGGATGGGAAACACCATATATTTT. As protein: CASALGMGNTIYF.

The table lists this clone with a count of one. The chain employs TRBV18 and TRBJ2-1; maybe TRBD2 (5 bases). The V and J ends lost 3 bases and 12 bases respectively, with 15 bases between them. The CDR3 length is 13 residues. Germline values: CDR1 KGHSH, CDR2 LQKENI. In DNA, the CDR3 is TGTGCCAGCTCACCTCACGCTGGGGAGCGGCAGTTCTTC. Translated, it gives CASSPHAGERQFF.

CDR3 residues: CASSELGQYGTQYF. The CDR3 DNA follows: TGTGCCAGCAGTGAATTGGGGCAGTATGGGACCCAGTACTTC. The chain combines TRBV2 with TRBJ2-5; D might be TRBD1 (5 bases). Trimming cost V 2 bases and J 7 bases, with 14 bases left between them. This CDR3 region has 14 residues. The germline V gene encodes CDR1 SNHLY and CDR2 FYNNEI.

The rearrangement joins TRBV6-5 to TRBJ2-5, with 8 bases lining up with TRBD1. CDR3 length: 12 amino acids. V was clipped by 8 bases and J by 3 bases; unmatched bases: 2. CDR1 and CDR2 (germline): MNHEY, SVGAGI. For the CDR3, the DNA is TGTGCCAGCGACAGGGGAGAAGAGACCCAGTACTTC. The encoded protein is CASDRGEETQYF.

The CDR3 DNA reads as TGCGCCAGCAGGTGGCGGACAACAACTAATGAAAAACTGTTTTTT. This encodes CASRWRTTTNEKLFF. The V call is TRBV4-1, the J call TRBJ1-4; D may be TRBD1 (5 bases). Per germline, CDR1 MGHRA and CDR2 YSYEKL. The length of the CDR3 is 15 residues. Trimming left V 6 bases short and J 0 bases short, with 11 bases between.

The chain uses TRBV7-9 and TRBJ2-7; a possible D gene is TRBD2 (7 bases). Germline V CDR1 and CDR2: SEHNR, FQNEAQ (reference sequence). The CDR3 contains 15 residues. The V end lost 2 bases, the J end lost 7 bases, and 18 bases lay between the germline ends. CDR3 sequence reads: CASSLTPRGRGEQYF. In DNA, the CDR3 is TGTGCCAGCAGCTTAACCCCAAGGGGGAGGGGGGAGCAGTACTTC.

This chain uses TRBV19 with TRBJ1-2; D possibly corresponds to TRBD1 (5 bases). CDR1 is LNHDA and CDR2 is SQIVND in the germline V gene (reference sequence). The CDR3 spans 12 residues. V was cut by 5 bases and J by 2 bases, with 6 bases left in between. Here the CDR3 DNA reads TGTGCCAGTAGTTGGGGGAACTATGGCTACACCTTC. It encodes CASSWGNYGYTF.

The V call is TRBV28, the J call TRBJ2-5; 14 bases are shared with TRBD2. Germline V gives CDR1 MDHEN, CDR2 SYDVKM. V was pared by 5 bases and J by 5 bases, with 10 bases of the junction left unmatched. This CDR3 contains 17 residues. For the CDR3, the DNA is TGTGCCAGCAGTAGTTGGCAGGGACTAGCGGGAGATGAGACCCAGTACTTC. This gives the protein CASSSWQGLAGDETQYF.

The chain has TRBV14 and TRBJ2-2; no firm D call. Trimming stripped 2 bases from V and 6 bases from J, with 7 bases between. Germline-derived CDR1 and CDR2 are SGHDN and FVKESK. This CDR3 region has 13 residues. For the CDR3, the DNA is TGTGCCAGCAGCCAACCCATCGCCGGGGAGCTGTTTTTT. It yields the protein CASSQPIAGELFF. Full variable domain (missing parts from reference TRBV14 and TRBJ2-2): EAGVTQFPSHSVIEKGQTVTLRCDPISGHDNLYWYRRVMGKEIKFLLHFVKESKQDESGMPNNRFLAERTGGTYSTLKVQPAELEDSGVYFCASSQPIAGELFFGEGSRLTVL.

Only a few counts were recorded for this clone. The J gene is TRBJ1-1, the V gene TRBV19; TRBD1 matches 10 bases. The CDR3 loop spans 16 amino acids. Trimming took 4 bases from V and 4 from J; bases not matched to a gene: 9. The germline CDR1 and CDR2 sequences are LNHDA and SQIVND (reference sequence). The chain's CDR3 is CASSRTGGAYGTEAFF. CDR3 bases: TGTGCCAGTAGTAGGACAGGGGGTGCCTACGGCACTGAAGCTTTCTTT.

In its sample, this clone was seen a few times. The chain has TRBV7-8 and TRBJ2-7, with 12 bases that match TRBD1. The CDR3 sequence is 15 residues long. The V and J ends lost 3 bases and 6 bases, in that order; junction bases with no gene match: 6. CDR1 and CDR2 (germline): SGHVS, FQNEAQ. CDR3 in DNA: TGTGCCAGCAGCTTTACCGGGACAGGGGGCGGCGAGCAGTACTTC. This codes for CASSFTGTGGGEQYF.

This clone was seen a few times. V and J are TRBV5-4 and TRBJ1-1; 7 positions match TRBD1. J lost 0 bases, V lost 2 bases, and 7 bases had no gene match. This CDR3 has 16 residues. Looked up from germline, CDR1 is SGHNT and CDR2 is YYREEE (reference sequence). The CDR3 loop reads CASSLHPGQLNTEAFF. Here the CDR3 DNA reads TGTGCCAGCAGCTTACACCCGGGACAGCTGAACACTGAAGCTTTCTTT.

This clone was counted between two and nine times. V is TRBV30 and J is TRBJ2-5, with D unclear. Trimming pared 2 bases from V and 4 bases from J, leaving 11 bases between. This CDR3 region has 13 residues. CDR1 is GTSNPN, CDR2 SVGIG, per germline (reference sequence). The CDR3 DNA reads TGTGCCTGGAGTTCGCGTGTCCGAGAGACCCAGTACTTC. Translated, it gives CAWSSRVRETQYF.

The chain links TRBV15 to TRBJ1-1; D may be TRBD1 (6 bases). The CDR3 has 15 residues. Germline V gene lookup returns CDR1 LNHNV and CDR2 YYDKDF (reference sequence). Trimming left V 0 bases short and J 5 bases short, with 13 bases between. Here the CDR3 reads CATSREGAGGTEAFF. CDR3 nucleotides: TGTGCCACCAGCAGAGAGGGGGCGGGAGGTACTGAAGCTTTCTTT.

The chain employs TRBV14 and TRBJ2-1; D not certain. Trimming pared 4 bases from V and 0 bases from J, leaving 13 bases between. This CDR3 is built from 16 residues. In germline, CDR1 is SGHDN, CDR2 FVKESK. CDR3 sequence: CASSPPGGISYNEQFF. In DNA, the CDR3 is TGTGCCAGCAGCCCCCCGGGTGGGATCTCCTACAATGAGCAGTTCTTC.

CDR3 sequence: CASSLGEIQETQYF. The CDR3 DNA reads TGTGCCAGCAGCTTAGGGGAAATCCAAGAGACCCAGTACTTC. This chain links TRBV2 with TRBJ2-5; possible D gene TRBD1, 5 bases. CDR1 is SNHLY and CDR2 is FYNNEI in the germline V gene. Trimming removed 6 bases at V and 1 base at J, with 12 bases between. The length of the CDR3 is 14 residues.

The chain combines TRBV27 with TRBJ2-4, with 8 nucleotides matching TRBD2. The trim removed 5 bases at V and 4 bases at J, leaving 7 bases unmatched. There are 15 residues in the CDR3. Germline CDR1 is MNHEY and CDR2 is SMNVEV (reference sequence). The CDR3: CASSLSTSGKNIQYF. The DNA for the CDR3 is TGTGCCAGCAGTCTCTCAACTAGCGGTAAAAACATTCAGTACTTC.

This rearrangement joins TRBV2 to TRBJ2-3, with 14 bases that match TRBD2. The germline gives CDR1 SNHLY, CDR2 FYNNEI. The junction had 3 bases not matched to a gene; V was cut back by 2 bases and J by 2 bases. The CDR3 totals 17 residues. CDR3 sequence: CASSERTSGGLTDTQYF. CDR3 nucleotide sequence: TGTGCCAGCAGTGAAAGGACTAGCGGGGGGCTCACAGATACGCAGTATTTT.

This rearrangement joins TRBV5-4 to TRBJ2-1, with D perhaps assigned TRBD1 or TRBD2 (6 bases each). V lost 6 bases and J 0 bases, leaving 13 bases between the germline ends. Germline values: CDR1 SGHNT, CDR2 YYREEE (reference sequence). There are 15 residues in the CDR3. In DNA form, the CDR3 reads TGTGCCAGCACCTGGGGGGCGGGCTCCTACAATGAGCAGTTCTTC. Protein sequence: CASTWGAGSYNEQFF.

The chain couples TRBV15 to TRBJ1-4; D gene uncertain. Per the germline V gene, CDR1 is LNHNV and CDR2 is YYDKDF (reference sequence). V gave up 0 bases and J gave up 8 bases, with 19 bases separating them. The CDR3 is made up of 17 amino acids. DNA for the CDR3: TGTGCCACCAGCAGAGATTTGGGCCGACCGATCGGGGAAAAACTGTTTTTT. Amino acids: CATSRDLGRPIGEKLFF.

This chain joins TRBV27 and TRBJ2-2; D tentatively reads TRBD1 or TRBD2 (5 bases each). Trimming cost V 6 bases and J 2 bases, with 13 bases left between them. The length of the CDR3 is 15 residues. Germline V gene data show CDR1 as MNHEY and CDR2 as SMNVEV (reference sequence). DNA of the CDR3: TGTGCCAGCAGCAAGAGGGGAGCCAACACCGGGGAGCTGTTTTTT. Amino acids: CASSKRGANTGELFF.

This chain uses TRBV7-6 with TRBJ2-5; D is unresolved. Germline lookup yields CDR1 SGHVS and CDR2 FNYEAQ. V dropped 5 bases and J dropped 5 bases, with 21 bases sitting between them. The CDR3 is made up of 16 amino acids. The CDR3: CASSQDSFPVAETQYF. The CDR3 nucleotides read TGTGCCAGCAGCCAAGACTCCTTCCCGGTGGCGGAGACCCAGTACTTC.

The chain carries TRBV28 and TRBJ2-7, with unresolved D. Germline values: CDR1 MDHEN, CDR2 SYDVKM. V was trimmed by 5 bases and J by 1 base, leaving 15 bases between them. The CDR3 runs to 15 residues. In nucleotides, the CDR3 is TGTGCCAGCAGTCTAACCGGGTCCCAATCCTACGAGCAGTACTTC. This gives the protein CASSLTGSQSYEQYF.

The chain uses TRBV5-1 and TRBJ2-7; 8 bases align to TRBD1. The CDR3 length is 18 residues. From germline, CDR1 is SGHRS and CDR2 YFSETQ. J lost 1 base, V lost 4 bases, and 16 bases had no gene match. The DNA for the CDR3 is TGCGCCAGCAGCCATGAAACAGACAGGGGAGGTTCGTCCTACGAGCAGTACTTC. This sequence encodes CASSHETDRGGSSYEQYF.

CDR3 amino acids: CASSLRGLLLYDGYTF. Written as DNA, the CDR3 is TGTGCCAGCAGCTTGCGGGGACTCCTATTATATGATGGCTACACCTTC. The chain couples TRBV7-2 to TRBJ1-2, with a weak D call TRBD1 (5 bases). V was shortened by 3 bases and J by 6 bases, with 20 bases between the two germline ends. CDR1 is SGHTA, CDR2 FQGNSA, per germline. The CDR3 has 16 residues.